These 14 T cell receptor beta chains originate from one sample sequenced in a study of cytomegalovirus exposure and HLA in healthy donors. Profiled with immunoSEQ multiplex PCR; TCRdb holds only in-frame clones, not every one. In the table there are 100,000 to 130,000 clones, roughly 95% of which are singletons. Sequencing was done on a sample of PBMCs. Receptor source: a woman aged 18-35 years in good health and CMV-seronegative.

This rearrangement joins TRBV6-4 to TRBJ2-3, with D uncertain. V lost 0 bases to trimming and J lost 4 bases, with 11 bases between them. The CDR3 totals 15 residues. CDR1 and CDR2 (germline): MRHNA, SNTAGT. CDR3: CASSDSTVEADTQYF. The CDR3 bases are TGTGCCAGCAGTGACTCGACCGTCGAGGCAGATACGCAGTATTTT.

V is TRBV27 and J is TRBJ2-2, with D perhaps matching TRBD1 (5 bases). Per the germline V gene, CDR1 is MNHEY and CDR2 is SMNVEV (reference sequence). V dropped 7 bases and J dropped 4 bases, with 16 bases sitting between them. The CDR3 extends over 15 amino acids. CDR3 residues: CASKVQGGSTGELFF. Here the CDR3 DNA reads TGTGCCAGCAAAGTCCAGGGCGGAAGCACCGGGGAGCTGTTTTTT.

V is TRBV6-6 and J is TRBJ1-3; possible D gene TRBD1, 5 bases. The germline V gene has CDR1 MNHNY and CDR2 SVGAGI (reference sequence). CDR3 length: 14 amino acids. V was cut by 2 bases and J by 1 base, with 6 bases left in between. CDR3 loop: CASSYAGSGNTIYF. CDR3 DNA sequence: TGTGCCAGCAGTTACGCAGGGTCTGGAAACACCATATATTTT.

V is TRBV7-8 and J is TRBJ1-6, with D unresolved. Germline V CDR1 and CDR2: SGHVS, FQNEAQ. V dropped 0 bases and J dropped 0 bases, with 15 bases sitting between them. This CDR3 region has 19 residues. The CDR3 region is CASSLASAGSSSYNSPLHF. The CDR3, as DNA: TGTGCCAGCAGCTTAGCCTCCGCCGGGTCTAGCTCCTATAATTCACCCCTCCACTTT.

The gene calls are TRBV18 and TRBJ1-2, with 9 bases fitting TRBD1. V lost 2 bases and J lost 2; bases outside the gene matches: 12. This CDR3 has 18 amino acids. CDR1 and CDR2 (germline): KGHSH, LQKENI. CDR3 in DNA: TGTGCCAGCTCACCAGAAGTATCCGGGACAGGGTTGAACTATGGCTACACCTTC. It codes for CASSPEVSGTGLNYGYTF.

The chain has TRBV19 and TRBJ1-2; TRBD1 might be the D (5 bases). Per germline, CDR1 LNHDA and CDR2 SQIVND (reference sequence). This CDR3 is built from 15 residues. The germline V and J ends were trimmed by 2 bases and 8 bases, with 18 bases remaining between them. The CDR3 region has the DNA TGTGCCAGTAGTATATTGGAAGGGGTTCACAGCGGCTACACCTTC. Amino acid sequence: CASSILEGVHSGYTF.

V is TRBV6-5 and J is TRBJ2-1; no clear D gene. The CDR3 runs to 14 residues. CDR1 is MNHEY, CDR2 SVGAGI, per germline. V gave up 0 bases and J gave up 8 bases, with 11 bases separating them. The DNA of the CDR3 is TGTGCCAGCAGTTACTCTGGGTCTGGAGATGAGCAGTTCTTC. It codes for CASSYSGSGDEQFF.

V is TRBV18 and J is TRBJ1-6, with unresolved D. This CDR3 is built from 16 residues. V lost 3 bases and J lost 8, with 17 bases in between. Germline CDR1 is KGHSH and CDR2 is LQKENI. CDR3 sequence: CASSPRQPSQDSPLHF. The CDR3 bases are TGTGCCAGCTCACCCCGACAACCCTCCCAGGATTCACCCCTCCACTTT.

This chain joins TRBV9 and TRBJ2-1, with TRBD2 matching over 9 bases. The CDR3 is 14 amino acids. Germline assignment: CDR1 SGDLS and CDR2 YYNGEE. The ends lost 3 bases at V and 4 bases at J; junction bases unmatched: 2. The DNA of the CDR3 is TGTGCCAGCAGCGGCGGGGGGGGATACAATGAGCAGTTCTTC. The encoded protein is CASSGGGGYNEQFF.

The CDR3 DNA reads TGTGCCAGCAGCCACATCGACAGGGGAGCTAACTATGGCTACACCTTC. This translates into CASSHIDRGANYGYTF. The V call is TRBV5-6, the J call TRBJ1-2, with 8 bases matching TRBD1. Trimming at V came to 4 bases and at J to 0 bases, leaving 8 bases not matched to a gene. This CDR3 has 16 amino acids. Looked up from germline, CDR1 is SGHDT and CDR2 is YYEEEE.

The chain combines TRBV4-3 with TRBJ1-2; tentatively, D is TRBD1 (5 bases). Per the germline V gene, CDR1 is LGHNA and CDR2 is YSLEER. This CDR3 is 16 amino acids long. V dropped 0 bases and J dropped 0 bases, with 11 bases sitting between them. This CDR3 is CASSQEGQGSNYGYTF. The CDR3 DNA reads TGCGCCAGCAGCCAAGAGGGCCAGGGATCTAACTATGGCTACACCTTC.

This chain connects TRBV19 to TRBJ2-3; TRBD2 matches 9 bases. Looked up from germline, CDR1 is LNHDA and CDR2 is SQIVND (reference sequence). V trimming: 4 bases; J trimming: 4 bases; junction bases outside the gene matches: 9. The CDR3 is 16 residues long. CDR3 sequence reads: CASSKNSGGPPDTQYF. CDR3 nucleotides: TGTGCCAGTAGTAAAAATAGCGGGGGTCCCCCAGATACGCAGTATTTT. Filled out from reference TRBV19 and TRBJ2-3, the complete variable domain reads DGGITQSPKYLFRKEGQNVTLSCEQNLNHDAMYWYRQDPGQGLRLIYYSQIVNDFQKGDIAEGYSVSREKKESFPLTVTSAQKNPTAFYLCASSKNSGGPPDTQYFGPGTRLTVL.

The chain employs TRBV19 and TRBJ2-3; the D gene is possibly TRBD1 (5 bases). The CDR3 runs 12 residues. The germline gives CDR1 LNHDA, CDR2 SQIVND (reference sequence). Deletions cut 0 bases from V and 14 bases from J, with 12 bases between. The CDR3 spells CASSIEGRVAYF. The CDR3 DNA follows: TGTGCCAGTAGTATAGAGGGCAGGGTTGCGTATTTT.

This rearrangement joins TRBV10-3 to TRBJ1-1, with D unclear. The CDR3 runs 15 residues. Germline loops: CDR1 ENHRY, CDR2 SYGVKD. V was pared by 0 bases and J by 0 bases, with 8 bases between. CDR3 in amino acids: CAISESEGMNTEAFF. CDR3 sequence (DNA): TGTGCCATCAGTGAGTCGGAGGGCATGAACACTGAAGCTTTCTTT.